The rows below give T cell receptor beta chains drawn from one sample of a study of blood T cell repertoires in COVID-19. Profiling relied on immunoSEQ multiplex PCR, and the TCRdb table lists in-frame clones only, not all of them. This sample has some 74,000 clones, with approximately 78% found just once. The sequencing input was peripheral blood. The receptors were gathered from an elderly woman with active or convalescent COVID-19. Each CDR3 is given with its conserved first and last residue. The D gene is left open where the match is weak. Clone size appears in some rows only: once, few, many, or a class for an expanded clone.

d_call,j_call,clone_size,cdr3_length,v_call,cdr3_nt,cdr3_aa
NA,TRBJ2-7,NA,12,TRBV12-3/TRBV12-4,TGTGCCAGCAGCCAAACAGGGATCGAGCAGTACTTC,CASSQTGIEQYF
NA,TRBJ2-7,once,13,TRBV7-8,TGTGCCAGCAAGGGCGGGACTTACTACGAGCAGTACTTC,CASKGGTYYEQYF
NA,TRBJ2-7,NA,15,TRBV7-3,TGTGCCAGCAGCTTATCAGGGACACACTCCTACGAGCAGTACTTC,CASSLSGTHSYEQYF
TRBD1,TRBJ2-7,NA,12,TRBV13,TGTGCCAGCAGCATATACAGGGGCGAGGAGTACTTC,CASSIYRGEEYF
NA,TRBJ1-1,NA,16,TRBV21-1,TGTGCCAGCAGCAAAGTAGGAGAACGGCTGGTCACTGAAGCTTTCTTT,CASSKVGERLVTEAFF
TRBD1,TRBJ1-2,NA,12,TRBV28,TGTGCCAGCAGAGGGACAGGGGCGTACGTTGCCTTC,CASRGTGAYVAF
NA,TRBJ1-2,NA,14,TRBV5-4,TGTGCCAGCAGCTTGGAACAGTTTAACTATGGCTACACCTTC,CASSLEQFNYGYTF
TRBD1,TRBJ1-2,NA,14,TRBV6-5,TGTGCCAGCAGACGGACAGGGGCCAACTATGGCTACACCTTC,CASRRTGANYGYTF
TRBD2,TRBJ2-7,NA,15,TRBV4-1,TGCGCCAGCAGCCAAGTGGGGACTAGGATAGACGAGCAGTACTTC,CASSQVGTRIDEQYF
NA,TRBJ1-5,NA,15,TRBV24-1,TGTGCCACCAGTGACCGGACAGAACTCAATCAGCCCCAGCATTTT,CATSDRTELNQPQHF
NA,TRBJ1-4,few,14,TRBV5-5,TGTGCCAGCAGCTTGATCCAGGGTGATGAAAAACTGTTTTTT,CASSLIQGDEKLFF
NA,TRBJ1-1,NA,11,TRBV20-1,TGCAGTGTTGGGGGGGACACTGAAGCTTTCTTT,CSVGGDTEAFF
NA,TRBJ1-6,NA,13,TRBV10-3,TGTGCCATCAGTGGTTCGTTAAATTCACCCCTCCACTTT,CAISGSLNSPLHF
TRBD2,TRBJ2-5,NA,14,TRBV7-2,TGTGCCAGCAGTACCGCGGGAGTTTGGGAGACCCAGTACTTC,CASSTAGVWETQYF
NA,TRBJ1-2,NA,14,TRBV19,TGTGCCAGTAGTGCCCCACAAAGAAACTATGGCTACACCTTC,CASSAPQRNYGYTF
TRBD1,TRBJ2-7,NA,17,TRBV7-2,TGTGCCAGCAGCTTAGGACGGACGGGACAGGACCTATACGAGCAGTACTTC,CASSLGRTGQDLYEQYF
NA,TRBJ1-5,NA,15,TRBV4-1,TGCGCCAGCAGCCAATGGGAGGCGAGCAATCAGCCCCAGCATTTT,CASSQWEASNQPQHF
NA,TRBJ1-2,NA,14,TRBV4-3,TGCGCCAGCAGCCAAGATCTGACAGGACATGGCTACACCTTC,CASSQDLTGHGYTF
NA,TRBJ1-1,NA,12,TRBV19,TGTGCCAGTAGTATGGCTAACACTGAAGCTTTCTTT,CASSMANTEAFF
NA,TRBJ2-1,NA,14,TRBV20-1,TGCAGTGCTAGTCCCGGAAGGGGGATAGGTGAGCAGTTCTTC,CSASPGRGIGEQFF
NA,TRBJ2-5,NA,15,TRBV5-1,TGCGCCAGCAGCTTGGTGGGAGGACCTCAAGAGACCCAGTACTTC,CASSLVGGPQETQYF
NA,TRBJ2-7,NA,14,TRBV28,TGTGCCAGCAGCCTTGACAGACGGAAGTACGAGCAGTACTTC,CASSLDRRKYEQYF
NA,TRBJ1-6,NA,13,TRBV6-6,TGTGCCAGCACCTTGGGGGCGAATTCACCCCTCCACTTT,CASTLGANSPLHF
NA,TRBJ1-1,NA,13,TRBV19,TGTGCCAGTAGCCTCGAGGACAGCCCTGAAGCTTTCTTT,CASSLEDSPEAFF
NA,TRBJ2-2,NA,15,TRBV27,TGTGCCAGCAGTTTTTTGCGGGAGAACACCGGGGAGCTGTTTTTT,CASSFLRENTGELFF
NA,TRBJ2-3,NA,14,TRBV9,TGTGCCAGCAGCGTATCATCGGGCACAGATACGCAGTATTTT,CASSVSSGTDTQYF
NA,TRBJ1-5,NA,14,TRBV5-6,TGTGCCAGCAGCTTGGGCGGAGGCAATCAGCCCCAGCATTTT,CASSLGGGNQPQHF
TRBD1,TRBJ1-1,few,13,TRBV19,TGTGCCACCCTGGGACAGGGGTACACTGAAGCTTTCTTT,CATLGQGYTEAFF
NA,TRBJ2-7,NA,14,TRBV20-1,TGCAGTGCTAGTCTAGCGACTAGCTCCTACGAGCAGTACTTC,CSASLATSSYEQYF
NA,TRBJ1-2,NA,17,TRBV6-2/TRBV6-3,TGTGCCAGCAGTTCGCTGGGGCAGAGCCCCTCATTCTATGGCTACACCTTC,CASSSLGQSPSFYGYTF
TRBD1,TRBJ2-7,NA,16,TRBV5-1,TGCGCCAGCAGCTTGGGGGGGACAGCCAGCTCCTACGAGCAGTACTTC,CASSLGGTASSYEQYF
TRBD1,TRBJ1-6,once,13,TRBV29-1,TGCAGCGCGCGACAGGGGTCAAGCTCACCCCTCCACTTT,CSARQGSSSPLHF
NA,TRBJ2-7,NA,14,TRBV5-6,TGTGCCAGCAGCTTATCCGGGGTCTCCTACGAGCAGTACTTC,CASSLSGVSYEQYF
TRBD1,TRBJ1-5,once,15,TRBV28,TGTGCCAGCAGTTCAGCGGACAGGCGTGATCAGCCCCAGCATTTT,CASSSADRRDQPQHF
NA,TRBJ2-5,NA,13,TRBV6-5,TGTGCCAGCAGCCCGGACAGCCAAGAGACCCAGTACTTC,CASSPDSQETQYF
TRBD1,TRBJ1-4,NA,18,TRBV27,TGTGCCAGCAGTCATTACCGGGACAGCGCGGCGACTAATGAAAAACTGTTTTTT,CASSHYRDSAATNEKLFF